A single sample gave rise to the 32 T cell receptor beta chains below, sequenced in a study of T-cell memory formation after mild COVID-19. TCRdb processed the 5' RACE reads anew with MiXCR; each CDR3 protein has one entry. The sample records about 200,000 distinct CDR3 sequences, 15% to 20% being singletons. Input material: PBMCs or a T cell subset sorted from them (not recorded which). These receptors originate from an adult woman who had mild COVID-19 (a few samples of this study predate the infection). Cell type and time point are not known.

The V gene is TRBV4-1, the J gene TRBJ1-5; D is undetermined. The V end was cut by 6 bases, the J end by 7 bases, with 13 bases between. CDR1 and CDR2 from the germline V gene are MGHRA and YSYEKL. This CDR3 spans 13 amino acids. For the CDR3, the DNA is TGCGCCAGCAGTACCCCCGGTAGGCAGCCCCAGCATTTT. Amino acid sequence: CASSTPGRQPQHF.

This clonotype was detected only a few times. This chain joins TRBV7-9 and TRBJ1-5; D is unclear. The V gene's germline CDR1 is SEHNR and CDR2 FQNEAQ (reference sequence). CDR3 length: 14 amino acids. V was cut by 5 bases and J by 4 bases, with 12 bases left in between. The DNA for the CDR3 is TGTGCCAGCAGCACCGACACTGGGAATCAGCCCCAGCATTTT. It translates to CASSTDTGNQPQHF.

This chain links TRBV6-5 with TRBJ1-3, with a tentative D call TRBD1 (6 bases). The CDR3 has 14 residues. Between the trimmed V and J ends, which lost 6 bases and 0 bases, there was a span of 9 bases. Germline CDR1 is MNHEY and CDR2 is SVGAGI. The CDR3 loop reads CASSNRVSGNTIYF. CDR3 in DNA: TGTGCCAGCAGCAACAGGGTCTCTGGAAACACCATATATTTT.

This clonotype showed up just a few times. The gene calls are TRBV12-3 or TRBV12-4 and TRBJ2-2; 12 bases line up with TRBD2. The length of the CDR3 is 17 residues. Unmatched junction bases numbered 5, after V lost 2 bases and J lost 4 bases. This CDR3 is CASSLLAGGPGTGELFF. The CDR3 DNA follows: TGTGCCAGCAGTTTACTAGCGGGAGGGCCAGGCACCGGGGAGCTGTTTTTT.

The chain has TRBV5-1 and TRBJ2-5; a possible D gene is TRBD1 (7 bases). Germline CDR1 and CDR2: SGHRS and YFSETQ. V was shortened by 2 bases and J by 5 bases, with 13 bases between the two germline ends. The CDR3 extends over 14 amino acids. The CDR3: CASSFRGVEETQYF. The CDR3 nucleotides are TGCGCCAGCAGCTTCAGGGGGGTTGAGGAGACCCAGTACTTC.

This clonotype was found many times. The gene calls are TRBV5-1 and TRBJ2-7; TRBD2 agrees at 10 bases. The CDR3 length is 17 residues. V gave up 1 base and J gave up 2 bases; unmatched junction bases: 9. Germline CDR1 is SGHRS and CDR2 is YFSETQ. CDR3 sequence: CASSLTSGTEITYEQYF. DNA of the CDR3: TGCGCCAGCAGCTTGACTAGCGGGACAGAGATAACCTACGAGCAGTACTTC.

Many counts were recorded for this clonotype. The CDR3 nucleotides are TGTGCCACCAGTGATCCAACGCTCTCCTACAATGAGCAGTTCTTC. As protein: CATSDPTLSYNEQFF. This sequence joins TRBV24-1 and TRBJ2-1, with D unresolved. CDR3 size: 15 residues. Trimming removed 3 bases from V and 0 bases from J, with 8 bases in between. Germline V CDR1 and CDR2: KGHDR, SFDVKD.

This clonotype was detected only a few times. The chain is built from TRBV27 and TRBJ2-7, with D possibly being TRBD1 (6 bases). Germline CDR1 is MNHEY and CDR2 is SMNVEV (reference sequence). Trimming pared 5 bases from V and 3 bases from J, leaving 14 bases between. The length of the CDR3 is 14 residues. The DNA of the CDR3 is TGTGCCAGCAGTCTCAGGGGTCTGGGCTACGAGCAGTACTTC. It specifies CASSLRGLGYEQYF.

DNA for the CDR3: TGTGCCAGCAGACCAACAGGGGGGAGAGGCTACACCTTC. This sequence encodes CASRPTGGRGYTF. This chain links TRBV6-2 or TRBV6-3 with TRBJ1-2; 8 bases are a match to TRBD1. Germline CDR1 MNHEY, CDR2 SVGEGT. V was clipped by 6 bases and J by 8 bases; unmatched bases: 8. The CDR3 consists of 13 residues.

This clonotype was seen only a few times. The chain has TRBV5-5 and TRBJ2-6; TRBD1 matches at 8 bases. V gave up 4 bases and J gave up 10 bases; unmatched junction bases: 10. This CDR3 has 15 amino acids. Germline loops: CDR1 SGHKS, CDR2 YYEKEE (reference sequence). CDR3 DNA sequence: TGTGCCAGCAGCACCTCCGGGACAGGCAATAACGTCCTGACTTTC. As protein: CASSTSGTGNNVLTF.

The chain carries TRBV19 and TRBJ1-1; 7 positions agree with TRBD1. Germline CDR1 and CDR2: LNHDA and SQIVND (reference sequence). This CDR3 has 13 amino acids. V was clipped by 9 bases and J by 0 bases; unmatched bases: 4. The CDR3 coding sequence is TGTGCCAGCATGGGACAGATGAACACTGAAGCTTTCTTT. Translated, it gives CASMGQMNTEAFF.

This clonotype came up a few times. The chain combines TRBV12-3 or TRBV12-4 with TRBJ1-5, with TRBD1 as a possible D gene (5 bases). Between the trimmed V and J ends, which lost 1 base and 5 bases, there was a span of 12 bases. This CDR3 contains 15 residues. CDR3 sequence (DNA): TGTGCCAGCAGTTTAGGCGAGGGGCCCTATCAGCCCCAGCATTTT. It is translated as CASSLGEGPYQPQHF.

This clonotype was recorded a few times. The chain recombines TRBV5-4 with TRBJ1-2; 7 bases fit TRBD1. Unmatched junction bases numbered 13, after V lost 4 bases and J lost 7 bases. The CDR3 has 15 amino acids. Germline-derived CDR1 and CDR2 are SGHNT and YYREEE (reference sequence). DNA of the CDR3: TGTGCCAGCAGCGGGAGGACAGGCTCGCCCTCTGGCTACACCTTC. Its translation is CASSGRTGSPSGYTF.

This clonotype was found a few times. J is TRBJ1-1 and V is TRBV18; 7 bases line up with TRBD1. Germline values: CDR1 KGHSH, CDR2 LQKENI. V lost 3 bases and J lost 7; bases outside the gene matches: 5. This CDR3 has 13 residues. CDR3 in DNA: TGTGCCAGCTCACCGAGGGGGCAGGGTGAAGCTTTCTTT. Translation: CASSPRGQGEAFF.

CDR3 DNA sequence: TGCGCCAGCAGCTCGCCGGGACCAGAAGCTTTCTTT. Protein product: CASSSPGPEAFF. V and J are TRBV5-1 and TRBJ1-1; TRBD1 might be the D (5 bases). CDR1 and CDR2 from the germline V gene are SGHRS and YFSETQ. Trimming removed 3 bases at V and 8 bases at J, with 11 bases between. The CDR3 has 12 amino acids.

This clonotype was picked up many times. Here the CDR3 reads CSGGYGLLEQYF. Here the CDR3 DNA reads TGCAGCGGGGGCTATGGCCTCTTGGAGCAGTACTTC. The chain is built from TRBV29-1 and TRBJ2-7, with a possible D match to TRBD1 (5 bases). The CDR3 totals 12 residues. V was pared by 7 bases and J by 7 bases, with 17 bases between. Germline lookup yields CDR1 SQVTM and CDR2 ANQGSEA.

This clonotype was picked up many times. This rearrangement joins TRBV7-9 to TRBJ2-5; D possibly corresponds to TRBD1 (5 bases). V lost 5 bases and J lost 1, with 8 bases in between. The CDR3 has 13 residues. The V gene's germline CDR1 is SEHNR and CDR2 FQNEAQ (reference sequence). This CDR3 reads CASSRQPQETQYF. Here the CDR3 DNA reads TGTGCCAGCAGCCGACAGCCCCAAGAGACCCAGTACTTC.

The V and J genes are TRBV29-1 and TRBJ1-1; 8 positions agree with TRBD1. V gave up 6 bases and J gave up 3 bases; unmatched junction bases: 9. The CDR3 sequence is 14 residues long. Germline lookup yields CDR1 SQVTM and CDR2 ANQGSEA. The CDR3 sequence is CSVKTGTGDTEAFF. The CDR3, as DNA: TGCAGCGTCAAAACCGGGACAGGAGACACTGAAGCTTTCTTT.

This clonotype was counted only a few times. The rearrangement uses TRBV5-1 and TRBJ2-1; TRBD1 or TRBD2 may be the D gene (6 bases each). V lost 3 bases and J lost 9, with 19 bases in between. This CDR3 region has 15 residues. The V gene's germline CDR1 is SGHRS and CDR2 YFSETQ. CDR3 DNA: TGCGCCAGCAGCTCGAGGGGGACTCCGTCAAGTGAGCAGTTCTTC. It codes for CASSSRGTPSSEQFF.

There are a few counts of this clonotype. The genes are TRBV5-5 and TRBJ1-2; D is ambiguous. CDR1 is SGHKS, CDR2 YYEKEE, per germline (reference sequence). This CDR3 has 13 amino acids. V was pared by 7 bases and J by 3 bases, with 13 bases between. The CDR3 DNA reads TGTGCCAGCCGAGTAGGCAGAGACTATGGCTACACCTTC. Encoded protein: CASRVGRDYGYTF.

J is TRBJ2-1 and V is TRBV12-3 or TRBV12-4, with 9 nucleotides matching TRBD2. V dropped 8 bases and J dropped 4; count of bases not matched to a gene: 6. The CDR3 has 14 amino acids. CDR3 residues: CASGLAGNYNEQFF. The CDR3 nucleotides are TGTGCCAGCGGTCTAGCGGGGAATTACAATGAGCAGTTCTTC.

The chain recombines TRBV9 with TRBJ1-2, with D perhaps TRBD1 (5 bases). Germline values: CDR1 SGDLS, CDR2 YYNGEE. This CDR3 has 14 residues. V lost 4 bases and J 1 base, leaving 11 bases between the germline ends. The CDR3 DNA reads as TGTGCCAGCAGCCTCTCCAGGGATAACTATGGCTACACCTTC. It is translated as CASSLSRDNYGYTF.

This sequence joins TRBV6-5 and TRBJ1-2; maybe TRBD1 (5 bases). V dropped 6 bases and J dropped 10 bases, with 21 bases sitting between them. From germline, CDR1 is MNHEY and CDR2 SVGAGI. The CDR3 contains 14 residues. CDR3 nucleotide sequence: TGTGCCAGCAGCCGACCGGGACGGGAAAAGCTCTACACCTTC. Its protein product is CASSRPGREKLYTF.

The chain is built from TRBV7-6 and TRBJ1-4; no clear D. This CDR3 is built from 16 residues. Germline V gene sequence: CDR1 SGHVS, CDR2 FNYEAQ. The germline V and J ends were trimmed by 1 base and 5 bases, with 14 bases remaining between them. In DNA, the CDR3 is TGTGCCAGCAGCTTAGTATCGGGCCAGGCAAATGAAAAACTGTTTTTT. Translation: CASSLVSGQANEKLFF.

This clonotype was counted only a few times. CDR3 in DNA: TGCGCCAGCAGCCAAGGTAGCGGTCGGGAGACCCAGTACTTC. Protein product: CASSQGSGRETQYF. V gene TRBV4-3 combines with J gene TRBJ2-5, with a possible D match to TRBD2 (6 bases). The CDR3 extends over 14 amino acids. V lost 1 base, J lost 5 bases, and 11 bases lay in between. In germline, CDR1 is LGHNA, CDR2 YSLEER.

This clonotype was observed a single time. The rearrangement links TRBV29-1 to TRBJ1-2; unclear D gene. This CDR3 is built from 12 residues. V dropped 4 bases and J dropped 8 bases, with 14 bases sitting between them. The germline CDR1 and CDR2 sequences are SQVTM and ANQGSEA. The CDR3 loop is CSVVRQDGGYTF. CDR3 DNA: TGCAGCGTTGTTCGTCAGGACGGGGGCTACACCTTC.

This clonotype appeared a few times. The chain carries TRBV5-1 and TRBJ2-5; 9 nucleotides align to TRBD2. This CDR3 has 15 amino acids. Per the germline V gene, CDR1 is SGHRS and CDR2 is YFSETQ. The trim removed 3 bases at V and 2 bases at J, leaving 5 bases unmatched. CDR3 DNA sequence: TGCGCCAGCAGCTCAGCGGGAGGTCTTCAAGAGACCCAGTACTTC. Its translation is CASSSAGGLQETQYF.

This clonotype appeared a few times. The rearrangement uses TRBV28 and TRBJ2-3; possible D gene TRBD1, 6 bases. The CDR3 is 14 residues long. Germline-derived CDR1 and CDR2 are MDHEN and SYDVKM. V lost 8 bases and J lost 5, with 17 bases in between. The chain's CDR3 is CASAGGQGGDTQYF. CDR3 in DNA: TGTGCCAGCGCTGGGGGCCAGGGCGGAGATACGCAGTATTTT.

The V and J genes are TRBV9 and TRBJ2-3, with 7 bases fitting TRBD2. V shed 0 bases and J 5 bases; nucleotides not matched to a gene: 0. The CDR3 loop spans 13 amino acids. CDR1 and CDR2 (germline): SGDLS, YYNGEE. CDR3 loop: CASSVGGGDTQYF. The CDR3 DNA reads as TGTGCCAGCAGCGTAGGGGGGGGAGATACGCAGTATTTT. Using reference TRBV9 and TRBJ2-3 for the parts outside the CDR3, the full variable domain is DSGVTQTPKHLITATGQRVTLRCSPRSGDLSVYWYQQSLDQGLQFLIQYYNGEERAKGNILERFSAQQFPDLHSELNLSSLELGDSALYFCASSVGGGDTQYFGPGTRLTVL.

This chain uses TRBV7-9 with TRBJ2-2; the D gene is possibly TRBD2 (6 bases). This CDR3 spans 16 amino acids. V was pared by 3 bases and J by 0 bases, with 11 bases between. Per germline, CDR1 SEHNR and CDR2 FQNEAQ (reference sequence). This chain's CDR3 is CASSLPAGSNTGELFF. In nucleotides, the CDR3 is TGTGCCAGCAGCTTGCCCGCGGGATCGAACACCGGGGAGCTGTTTTTT. The full variable domain, with the rest looked up from reference TRBV7-9 and TRBJ2-2, is DTGVSQNPRHKITKRGQNVTFRCDPISEHNRLYWYRQTLGQGPEFLTYFQNEAQLEKSRLLSDRFSAERPKGSFSTLEIQRTEQGDSAMYLCASSLPAGSNTGELFFGEGSRLTVL.

The chain employs TRBV5-6 and TRBJ2-5; 7 positions match TRBD1. Trimming took 4 bases from V and 2 from J; bases not matched to a gene: 8. CDR1 is SGHDT and CDR2 is YYEEEE in the germline V gene. This CDR3 spans 15 amino acids. This CDR3 is CASSPPGQIQETQYF. The CDR3 nucleotides read TGTGCCAGCAGCCCGCCGGGACAGATACAAGAGACCCAGTACTTC.

This clonotype was seen ten or more times. The CDR3 here is CASSSYSRTSGRNEQFF. CDR3 bases: TGTGCCAGCAGCTCCTATTCGAGGACTAGCGGGAGAAATGAGCAGTTCTTC. The rearrangement uses TRBV7-2 and TRBJ2-1, with 13 bases identical to TRBD2. This CDR3 is built from 17 residues. Trimming cost V 4 bases and J 7 bases; bases outside gene matches: 10. Germline-derived CDR1 and CDR2 are SGHTA and FQGNSA.